The T cell receptor (beta chain) described here comes from a study of cytomegalovirus exposure and HLA in healthy donors. Study-wide points: One variant, a missense change in DCLRE1C, was linked in a later analysis to TCR beta V- and J-gene trimming. The study reported that TCR beta sequences accurately predicted HLA-A and HLA-B alleles in most subjects.

The PCR ran on 60 Vbeta and 13 Jbeta primers. Only in-frame clones appear in the TCRdb table, and some are missing; sequencing was by immunoSEQ multiplex PCR. The sample contains approximately 190,000 clones, roughly 80% of which appear only once. Those who donated were healthy bone marrow donors. About this clone itself: Its antigen remains unknown.

The germline CDR1 and CDR2 sequences are LNHDA and SQIVND (reference sequence). Trimming took 3 bases from V and 4 from J, leaving 10 bases between them. This CDR3 spans 14 amino acids. Sample: PBMCs. This TCR was recovered from a man over 45 in good health and CMV-seronegative. The rearrangement links TRBV19 to TRBJ1-5, with D perhaps TRBD1 (5 bases). CDR3 sequence (DNA): TGTGCCAGTAGTATGGCGGGGGGTAATCAGCCCCAGCATTTT. This encodes CASSMAGGNQPQHF.